This TCR beta chain appears in the sequencing data of a study of technical replicates of blood from a handful of donors (TCRdb year 2017). The CDR3, cysteine through phenylalanine, is 14 amino acids long. Of the read, only the CDR3 DNA is kept; its 42 bases are in frame from base 1. V drops 7 bases and J drops 1 base, leaving 14 bases in between. The germline V gene (reference sequence) supplies CDR1 MNHEY and CDR2 SMNVEV. Comments on this clone: The antigen it recognizes is unknown. The record has no base qualities; no much larger clone is one base away.

The method behind the library was the immunoSEQ multiplex PCR assay. TCRdb obtained this table from immuneACCESS and retained in-frame rearrangements with V and J assigned. These tables miss some clones; where compared with another copy, unresolved V genes account for less than half of the shortfall, and the remainder is unexplained. Recorded for this sample are about 90,000 clones; 90% to 95% of them occurred a single time. Of the sample, about 0.23% falls within the top ten clones. This TCR derives from a human donor in good health. The sample consisted of T cells isolated from PBMCs. The chain was built from TRBV27 and TRBJ2-7; TRBD2 is a weak D gene call, 5 bases matching. The bases are TGTGCCAGCAACCCGAGCGGAGATTCCTACGAGCAGTACTTC. It is translated as CASNPSGDSYEQYF.